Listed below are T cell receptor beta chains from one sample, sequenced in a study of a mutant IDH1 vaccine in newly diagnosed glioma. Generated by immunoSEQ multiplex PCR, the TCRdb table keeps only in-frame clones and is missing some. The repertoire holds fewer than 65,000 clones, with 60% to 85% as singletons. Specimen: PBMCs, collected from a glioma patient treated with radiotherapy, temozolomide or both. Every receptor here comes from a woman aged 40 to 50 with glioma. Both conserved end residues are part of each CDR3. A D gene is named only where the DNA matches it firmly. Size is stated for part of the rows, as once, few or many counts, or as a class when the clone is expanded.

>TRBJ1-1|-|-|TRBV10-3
CAISTSLETEAFF
TGTGCCATCAGTACCTCGCTTGAAACTGAAGCTTTCTTT
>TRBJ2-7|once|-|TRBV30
CAWAGRYEQYF
TGTGCCTGGGCGGGTAGGTACGAGCAGTACTTC
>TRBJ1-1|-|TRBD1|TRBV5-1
CASSHRDSNMNTEAFF
TGCGCCAGCAGCCACCGGGACAGCAACATGAACACTGAAGCTTTCTTT
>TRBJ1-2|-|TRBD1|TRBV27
CASTRGTGGMFQGYTF
TGTGCCAGCACTCGGGGGACAGGGGGTATGTTTCAGGGCTACACCTTC
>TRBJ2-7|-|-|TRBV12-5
CASGPYSDTYEQYF
TGTGCTAGTGGTCCGTACAGCGATACCTACGAGCAGTACTTC
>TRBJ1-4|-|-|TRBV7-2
CASSLGVDSLMRHEKLFF
TGTGCCAGCAGCTTAGGGGTCGACAGCTTGATGAGGCATGAAAAACTGTTTTTT
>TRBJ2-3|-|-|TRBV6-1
CASSDMGDKRADTQYF
TGTGCCAGCAGTGATATGGGGGACAAGCGGGCAGATACGCAGTATTTT
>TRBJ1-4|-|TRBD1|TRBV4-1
CASSQDEGAVANEKLFF
TGCGCCAGCAGCCAAGATGAGGGGGCAGTGGCTAATGAAAAACTGTTTTTT
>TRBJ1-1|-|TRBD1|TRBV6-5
CASKEGQYLTEAFF
TGTGCCAGCAAAGAGGGACAGTACCTCACTGAAGCTTTCTTT
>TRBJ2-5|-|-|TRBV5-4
CASSLKRKETQYF
TGTGCCAGCAGCTTAAAAAGGAAAGAGACCCAGTACTTC
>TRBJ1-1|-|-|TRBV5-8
CASSLGAGEDTEAFF
TGTGCCAGCAGCTTGGGGGCAGGGGAGGACACTGAAGCTTTCTTT
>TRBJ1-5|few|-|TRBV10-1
CASSEFGNQPQHF
TGCGCCAGCAGTGAATTCGGGAATCAGCCCCAGCATTTT
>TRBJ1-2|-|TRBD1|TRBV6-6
CASSWDRVYGYTF
TGTGCCAGCAGTTGGGACAGGGTGTATGGCTACACCTTC
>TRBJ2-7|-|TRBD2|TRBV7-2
CASSFPTSGGLTYEQYF
TGTGCCAGCAGCTTCCCTACTAGCGGGGGTTTAACCTACGAGCAGTACTTC
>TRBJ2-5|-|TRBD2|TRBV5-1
CASRILAEETQYF
TGCGCCAGCAGAATACTAGCGGAAGAGACCCAGTACTTC
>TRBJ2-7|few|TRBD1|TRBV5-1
CASSMTGIPYEQYF
TGCGCCAGCAGCATGACAGGGATTCCCTACGAGCAGTACTTC
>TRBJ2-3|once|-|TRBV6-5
CASRVPSTDTQYF
TGTGCCAGCCGGGTTCCTAGCACAGATACGCAGTATTTT
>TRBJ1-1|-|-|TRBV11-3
CASSRTGITEAFF
TGTGCCAGCAGCCGTACAGGGATCACTGAAGCTTTCTTT
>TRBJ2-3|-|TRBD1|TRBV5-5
CASSLAPGTGTDTQYF
TGTGCCAGCAGCTTGGCTCCCGGGACAGGCACAGATACGCAGTATTTT
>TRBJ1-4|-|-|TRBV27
CASSLQGANEKLFF
TGTGCCAGCAGCCTCCAGGGAGCTAATGAAAAACTGTTTTTT
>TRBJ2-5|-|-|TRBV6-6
CASSYRMGQETQYF
TGTGCCAGCAGTTACAGAATGGGCCAAGAGACCCAGTACTTC
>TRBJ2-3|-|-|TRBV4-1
CASSQLGTDTQYF
TGCGCCAGCAGCCAACTAGGGACAGATACGCAGTATTTT
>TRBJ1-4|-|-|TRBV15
CATSRVRGTDEKLFF
TGTGCCACCAGCAGAGTACGAGGAACAGACGAAAAACTGTTTTTT
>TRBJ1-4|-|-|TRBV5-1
CASSLGAINEKLFF
TGCGCCAGCAGCTTAGGGGCTATCAATGAAAAACTGTTTTTT
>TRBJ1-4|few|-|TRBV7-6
CASSLGLGEKLFF
TGTGCCAGCAGCTTAGGGCTAGGTGAAAAACTGTTTTTT
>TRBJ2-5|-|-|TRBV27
CASSERETQYF
TGTGCCAGCAGTGAGAGAGAGACCCAGTACTTC
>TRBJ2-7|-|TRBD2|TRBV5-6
CASSLGWGGSSYEQYF
TGTGCCAGCAGCTTGGGGTGGGGAGGGAGCTCCTACGAGCAGTACTTC
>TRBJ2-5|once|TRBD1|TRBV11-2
CASSSTRTGSYGTQYF
TGTGCCAGCAGCTCCACCCGGACAGGGAGTTATGGGACCCAGTACTTC
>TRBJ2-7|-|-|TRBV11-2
CASSFGGALYEQYF
TGTGCCAGCAGCTTTGGAGGGGCTCTCTACGAGCAGTACTTC
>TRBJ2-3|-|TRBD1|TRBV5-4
CASRRQGAADTQYF
TGTGCCAGCCGTCGACAGGGGGCGGCGGATACGCAGTATTTT
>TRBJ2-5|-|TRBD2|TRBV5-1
CASSLIGGGAFETQYF
TGCGCCAGCAGCTTGATTGGCGGGGGGGCTTTCGAGACCCAGTACTTC